The 9 T cell receptor beta chains listed next were all sequenced from one sample in a study of neurological immune-mediated disorders (dated by TCRdb to the late 2010s). The library was obtained by 5' RACE. Sequencing instrument: Illumina HiSeq 2500. Using fastp at Q25 and MiXCR, TCRdb reprocessed the public reads and kept productive beta chains. Merged by CDR3 protein, the rows form single entries marked with the most common genes and DNA. The sample table records roughly 62,000 distinct CDR3 sequences; 9.5% to 12% of these occur just once. Approximately 1.8% of the sample comes from the top ten. Input material: PBMCs. Receptors originate from a man in his sixties in good health.

This clonotype was picked up many times. V usage is TRBV5-1 and J usage is TRBJ2-3; TRBD1 might be the D (6 bases). V lost 3 bases to trimming and J lost 3 bases, with 17 bases between them. This CDR3 has 16 residues. Germline V lookup: CDR1 SGHRS, CDR2 YFSETQ. CDR3 nucleotide sequence: TGCGCCAGCAGCTCCGGACAGCCCGGCCGGACAGATACGCAGTATTTT. Protein: CASSSGQPGRTDTQYF.

This clonotype was seen many times. The CDR3 DNA reads as TGCGCCAGCAGTGTCGGGACACTCAGCGCCAACGTCCTGACTTTC. It is translated as CASSVGTLSANVLTF. The chain joins TRBV5-1 to TRBJ2-6; TRBD1 might be the D (6 bases). Germline V gene lookup returns CDR1 SGHRS and CDR2 YFSETQ. This CDR3 comprises 15 residues. V dropped 5 bases and J dropped 7 bases, with 16 bases sitting between them.

This clonotype was seen ten or more times. The chain carries TRBV29-1 and TRBJ1-3; the D is unclear. Germline loops: CDR1 SQVTM, CDR2 ANQGSEA. Trimming pared 7 bases from V and 5 bases from J, leaving 9 bases between. CDR3 length: 11 amino acids. DNA for the CDR3: TGCAGCGCAAGGCGGAGAAACACCATATATTTT. Translation: CSARRRNTIYF.

At least ten counts were recorded for this clonotype. The J gene is TRBJ2-7, the V gene TRBV7-2, with 8 bases fitting TRBD2. Looked up from germline, CDR1 is SGHTA and CDR2 is FQGNSA. After removal of 5 bases from V and 0 bases from J, the junction contained 3 bases not matched to a gene. CDR3 length: 14 residues. CDR3 coding DNA: TGTGCCAGCAGCAGGGGGACTAGCTCCTACGAGCAGTACTTC. This gives the protein CASSRGTSSYEQYF.

This clonotype was seen a single time. One base away lies a much larger clone, so this may be a sequencing read error. The chain combines TRBV20-1 with TRBJ2-7; 9 nucleotides agree with TRBD2. CDR1 is DFQATT and CDR2 is SNEGSKA in the germline V gene (reference sequence). The CDR3 has 14 residues. DNA of the CDR3: TGCAGTGCTCCTAGCGGGGTATCCTCCTACGAGCAGAACTTC. This sequence encodes CSAPSGVSSYEQNF.

This clonotype showed up just a few times. The chain joins TRBV2 to TRBJ1-4; unclear D gene. Trimming removed 7 bases from V and 5 bases from J, with 11 bases in between. The germline CDR1 and CDR2 sequences are SNHLY and FYNNEI. The CDR3 spans 13 residues. The CDR3: CASNGVENEKLFF. Written as DNA, the CDR3 is TGTGCCAGCAACGGGGTGGAGAATGAAAAACTGTTTTTT.

This clonotype was recorded at least ten times. The V and J genes are TRBV9 and TRBJ2-3, with 9 bases fitting TRBD2. Germline V gene sequence: CDR1 SGDLS, CDR2 YYNGEE. This CDR3 has 15 amino acids. V lost 2 bases, J lost 2 bases, and 3 bases stayed unmatched. In DNA, the CDR3 is TGTGCCAGCAGCGTCCTAGCGGGGAACACAGATACGCAGTATTTT. Translation gives CASSVLAGNTDTQYF.

This clonotype has at least ten counts. V gene TRBV28 combines with J gene TRBJ1-4; D may be TRBD1 (6 bases). This CDR3 spans 16 amino acids. Trimming shortened V by 2 bases and J by 3 bases, and 13 bases separated the two germline ends. Germline CDR1 reads MDHEN; CDR2 reads SYDVKM. CDR3 sequence (DNA): TGTGCCAGCAGTTTAAGGAGGGGGAGGTCTAATGAAAAACTGTTTTTT. It yields the protein CASSLRRGRSNEKLFF.

The chain joins TRBV20-1 to TRBJ2-7; 7 bases are a match to TRBD1. The germline V gene has CDR1 DFQATT and CDR2 SNEGSKA (reference sequence). This CDR3 spans 14 amino acids. V gave up 6 bases and J gave up 8 bases; unmatched junction bases: 16. The CDR3 DNA reads as TGCAGTGCCATTTCCGAGACAGGGAATGACAAGCAGTACTTC. This codes for CSAISETGNDKQYF.